A single sample is the source of the 27 T cell receptor beta chains below, sequenced in a study of OX40 agonist ivuxolimab in advanced cancers. The protocol used for the library was the immunoSEQ multiplex PCR assay. Held by TCRdb, this immuneACCESS table contains in-frame sequences only and omits some clones. Under half of the omission traces to an unresolved V gene where checked; the cause of the rest is unknown. The sample yields almost 50,000 clones; 65% to 90% were counted once. The top ten clones comprise about 5.8% of the sample. The sequencing used CD4+ or CD8+ T cells sorted from blood, collected in a trial of the OX40 agonist ivuxolimab. These receptor sequences come from an adult with an advanced solid tumor such as melanoma, head and neck, liver or kidney cancer.

The chain uses TRBV29-1 and TRBJ1-2; TRBD1 matches 7 bases. The CDR3 is 15 residues long. Per germline, CDR1 SQVTM and CDR2 ANQGSEA. J was trimmed by 7 bases and V by 6 bases; bases with no gene match: 17. The CDR3 spells CSVALNEDRSGGYTF. Written as DNA, the CDR3 is TGCAGCGTGGCCCTGAACGAGGACAGGTCTGGTGGCTACACCTTC.

This clone is termed medium-sized. This chain connects TRBV2 to TRBJ2-1; TRBD1 or TRBD2 may be the D gene (5 bases each). CDR1 and CDR2 from the germline V gene are SNHLY and FYNNEI. There are 15 residues in the CDR3. Trimming removed 4 bases at V and 4 bases at J, with 14 bases between. The DNA of the CDR3 is TGTGCCAGCAGTGTATGGCAGGGAGCTTACAATGAGCAGTTCTTC. This gives the protein CASSVWQGAYNEQFF.

The V and J genes are TRBV5-4 and TRBJ2-7, with 9 nucleotides matching TRBD1. Looked up from germline, CDR1 is SGHNT and CDR2 is YYREEE (reference sequence). CDR3 size: 16 residues. Trimming removed 4 bases from V and 1 base from J; junction bases left unmatched: 9. The CDR3 nucleotides read TGTGCCAGCAGCCAAGGAGGACAGGGGTTATCCTACGAGCAGTACTTC. Translated: CASSQGGQGLSYEQYF.

This chain uses TRBV28 with TRBJ2-7; the match to TRBD1 covers 7 bases. The CDR3 covers 15 residues. V was pared by 4 bases and J by 1 base, with 7 bases of the junction left unmatched. Germline CDR1 reads MDHEN; CDR2 reads SYDVKM. Here the CDR3 DNA reads TGTGCCAGCAGTTACACAGGGGATCTGTCCTACGAGCAGTACTTC. It specifies CASSYTGDLSYEQYF.

The V and J genes are TRBV11-2 and TRBJ2-7, with 12 bases fitting TRBD2. Trimming cost V 4 bases and J 0 bases; bases outside gene matches: 7. The germline V gene encodes CDR1 SGHAT and CDR2 FQNNGV. The CDR3 length is 17 residues. CDR3 residues: CASSSLLAGGHSYEQYF. The CDR3, as DNA: TGTGCCAGCAGCTCGTTACTAGCGGGAGGCCACTCCTACGAGCAGTACTTC.

The chain uses TRBV9 and TRBJ1-4, with D tentatively TRBD1 (6 bases). This CDR3 has 15 amino acids. Trimming pared 4 bases from V and 3 bases from J, leaving 13 bases between. Germline V CDR1 and CDR2: SGDLS, YYNGEE. CDR3 DNA: TGTGCCAGCAGCTCCTGGGGGGGGCCTAATGAAAAACTGTTTTTT. It translates to CASSSWGGPNEKLFF.

The V call is TRBV27, the J call TRBJ2-3; D is undetermined. The CDR3 covers 16 residues. V was pared by 3 bases and J by 0 bases, with 13 bases between. CDR1 is MNHEY and CDR2 is SMNVEV in the germline V gene (reference sequence). This CDR3 reads CASSLIGFSSTDTQYF. CDR3 nucleotides: TGTGCCAGCAGTTTGATCGGGTTCTCTAGCACAGATACGCAGTATTTT.

This clone is labeled medium-sized. The CDR3 DNA reads TGTGCCAGCAGCCTCGAGGCGGGACAGGGGTCAAGCTCCTATAATTCACCCCTCCACTTT. The encoded protein is CASSLEAGQGSSSYNSPLHF. The V call is TRBV7-8, the J call TRBJ1-6; 10 bases line up with TRBD1. The CDR3 spans 20 residues. Germline CDR1 reads SGHVS; CDR2 reads FQNEAQ. V gave up 5 bases and J gave up 0 bases; unmatched junction bases: 13. The full variable domain, rest sourced from reference TRBV7-8 and TRBJ1-6, is GAGVSQSPRYKVAKRGQDVALRCDPISGHVSLFWYQQALGQGPEFLTYFQNEAQLDKSGLPSDRFFAERPEGSVSTLKIQRTQQEDSAVYLCASSLEAGQGSSSYNSPLHFGNGTRLTVT.

The V call is TRBV7-2, the J call TRBJ2-7; unclear D gene. From germline, CDR1 is SGHTA and CDR2 FQGNSA. The CDR3 length is 12 residues. Trimming shortened V by 4 bases and J by 0 bases, and 4 bases separated the two germline ends. The CDR3 sequence: CASSSFSYEQYF. For the CDR3, the DNA is TGTGCCAGCAGCTCCTTCTCCTACGAGCAGTACTTC.

This chain uses TRBV2 with TRBJ1-3, with 11 bases lining up with TRBD1. CDR3 length: 15 residues. Looked up from germline, CDR1 is SNHLY and CDR2 is FYNNEI. V dropped 8 bases and J dropped 2; count of bases not matched to a gene: 5. CDR3 protein: CASGGQGAPGNTIYF. The CDR3 DNA sequence: TGTGCCAGCGGAGGACAGGGGGCGCCTGGAAACACCATATATTTT.

This clone was counted once. The chain couples TRBV28 to TRBJ1-2; D is uncertain. Germline assignment: CDR1 MDHEN and CDR2 SYDVKM. The CDR3 runs to 15 residues. V lost 6 bases to trimming and J lost 2 bases, with 16 bases between them. In DNA form, the CDR3 reads TGTGCCAGCAGCGCCTTTTATGCCAACAACTATGGCTACACCTTC. The encoded protein is CASSAFYANNYGYTF.

The chain carries TRBV7-9 and TRBJ1-2; TRBD1 aligns across 7 bases. Germline CDR1 reads SEHNR; CDR2 reads FQNEAQ (reference sequence). J gave up 3 bases and V 6 bases, and 7 bases lay outside the gene matches. This CDR3 region has 14 residues. CDR3 residues: CASRQTGYDYGYTF. The CDR3 bases are TGTGCCAGCAGACAGACAGGGTATGACTATGGCTACACCTTC.

The rearrangement links TRBV28 to TRBJ1-1; tentatively, D is TRBD1 (6 bases). V lost 4 bases to trimming and J lost 5 bases, with 17 bases between them. This CDR3 region has 15 residues. Germline CDR1 and CDR2: MDHEN and SYDVKM. This CDR3 reads CASSSPRGVRTEAFF. The CDR3 bases are TGTGCCAGCAGTTCCCCCAGGGGAGTGAGGACTGAAGCTTTCTTT.

V gene TRBV19 combines with J gene TRBJ2-1, with TRBD2 matching over 13 bases. The CDR3 covers 17 residues. V dropped 5 bases and J dropped 3; count of bases not matched to a gene: 7. CDR1 is LNHDA, CDR2 SQIVND, per germline (reference sequence). CDR3 sequence: CASSSRLAGGLYNEQFF. The CDR3 DNA sequence: TGTGCCAGTAGTTCCCGACTAGCGGGGGGCCTCTACAATGAGCAGTTCTTC.

The genes are TRBV7-9 and TRBJ2-1; TRBD1 matches 9 bases. The J segment lost 3 bases and the V segment lost 1 base, leaving 1 base of the junction unmatched. Germline V gene lookup returns CDR1 SEHNR and CDR2 FQNEAQ (reference sequence). The CDR3 runs to 15 residues. The CDR3 reads CASSLVTGGYNEQFF. The DNA of the CDR3 is TGTGCCAGCAGCTTAGTGACAGGGGGCTACAATGAGCAGTTCTTC.

CDR3 coding DNA: TGTGCCAGCAGCCTGCCTAGAGCAGAAGCTTTCTTT. Protein sequence: CASSLPRAEAFF. This rearrangement joins TRBV7-9 to TRBJ1-1, with D uncertain. The length of the CDR3 is 12 residues. The V gene's germline CDR1 is SEHNR and CDR2 FQNEAQ (reference sequence). Trimming took off 5 bases at V and 8 bases at J, with 12 bases between the two ends.

V and J are TRBV7-9 and TRBJ1-5; 10 bases agree with TRBD1. Germline V lookup: CDR1 SEHNR, CDR2 FQNEAQ (reference sequence). Trimming removed 4 bases from V and 0 bases from J; junction bases left unmatched: 6. The CDR3 is made up of 17 amino acids. CDR3 amino acids: CASSSDRGHGSNQPQHF. The CDR3 DNA reads TGTGCCAGCAGCTCCGACAGGGGGCATGGTAGCAATCAGCCCCAGCATTTT.

The chain joins TRBV7-4 to TRBJ2-7; D unclear. Germline V gene data show CDR1 as SGHVT and CDR2 as SQSDAQ. Trimming cost V 5 bases and J 3 bases, with 14 bases left between them. This CDR3 is built from 14 residues. The CDR3, as DNA: TGTGCCAGCAGCCCCGCTGGCCTAGTCTACGAGCAGTACTTC. Translated, it gives CASSPAGLVYEQYF.

This rearrangement joins TRBV27 to TRBJ2-1; D gene ambiguous. CDR3 length: 13 amino acids. Trimming took off 4 bases at V and 1 base at J, with 5 bases between the two ends. Germline lookup yields CDR1 MNHEY and CDR2 SMNVEV (reference sequence). The chain's CDR3 is CASSSLSYNEQFF. CDR3 bases: TGTGCCAGCAGTTCGCTGTCCTACAATGAGCAGTTCTTC.

As for this clone: The sample has other DNA sequences that encode this CDR3 too. The V call is TRBV27, the J call TRBJ1-5; D uncertain. The CDR3 is 15 amino acids. Per the germline V gene, CDR1 is MNHEY and CDR2 is SMNVEV (reference sequence). V was pared by 2 bases and J by 4 bases, with 12 bases between. DNA for the CDR3: TGTGCCAGCAGTTTACTGGGTTATTCGAATCAGCCCCAGCATTTT. Translation gives CASSLLGYSNQPQHF.

The chain combines TRBV28 with TRBJ1-2; possible D gene TRBD1, 5 bases. The CDR3 is 13 amino acids. V dropped 2 bases and J dropped 7 bases, with 11 bases sitting between them. The germline V gene has CDR1 MDHEN and CDR2 SYDVKM. The CDR3 reads CASSLGGLAGYTF. Here the CDR3 DNA reads TGTGCCAGCAGTTTAGGGGGATTGGCTGGCTACACCTTC.

This chain joins TRBV6-6 and TRBJ2-2; possibly TRBD1 for D (5 bases). The CDR3 sequence is 15 residues long. The V gene lost 4 bases and the J gene lost 3 bases, with 12 bases spanning the gap. The V gene's germline CDR1 is MNHNY and CDR2 SVGAGI (reference sequence). The CDR3 here is CASSSPGYDTGELFF. The CDR3 DNA sequence: TGTGCCAGCAGTTCCCCAGGGTACGACACCGGGGAGCTGTTTTTT.

J is TRBJ1-4 and V is TRBV4-3; D gene unclear. The CDR3 totals 18 residues. Germline CDR1 reads LGHNA; CDR2 reads YSLEER. V lost 0 bases, J lost 0 bases, and 14 bases lay in between. The CDR3 nucleotides are TGCGCCAGCAGCCAAGATCAGGAGGTGGCGGCAACTAATGAAAAACTGTTTTTT. This gives the protein CASSQDQEVAATNEKLFF.

The rearrangement joins TRBV9 to TRBJ2-3; weak D call: TRBD2 (6 bases). Trimming shortened V by 6 bases and J by 2 bases, and 16 bases separated the two germline ends. CDR3 length equals 15 residues. Germline V gene sequence: CDR1 SGDLS, CDR2 YYNGEE. This CDR3 is CASTEGTHPTDTQYF. The CDR3 DNA reads as TGTGCCAGCACCGAAGGGACTCACCCCACAGATACGCAGTATTTT.

The chain is built from TRBV14 and TRBJ2-3, with TRBD2 matching 11 bases. CDR1 is SGHDN, CDR2 FVKESK, per germline. CDR3 length: 17 amino acids. V lost 0 bases, J lost 2 bases, and 4 bases stayed unmatched. The CDR3 DNA reads as TGTGCCAGCAGCCAAGACGTAGCGGGGGGGCCCACAGATACGCAGTATTTT. The encoded protein is CASSQDVAGGPTDTQYF.

The V and J genes are TRBV7-6 and TRBJ2-3; no clear D gene. CDR1 is SGHVS, CDR2 FNYEAQ, per germline. Trimming removed 5 bases from V and 0 bases from J, with 9 bases in between. There are 14 residues in the CDR3. The CDR3 nucleotides are TGTGCCAGCAGCCAGACTGGGAGCACAGATACGCAGTATTTT. As protein: CASSQTGSTDTQYF.

The chain couples TRBV6-6 to TRBJ1-6, with TRBD1 identical over 7 bases. CDR3 length equals 15 residues. The germline gives CDR1 MNHNY, CDR2 SVGAGI (reference sequence). Unmatched junction bases numbered 8, after V lost 4 bases and J lost 8 bases. CDR3 sequence: CASSSTGLGDSPLHF. The CDR3, as DNA: TGTGCCAGCAGTTCGACAGGGCTCGGGGATTCACCCCTCCACTTT.